What follows describes a single T cell receptor (beta chain). This receptor's antigen is unknown. No quality values exist for individual bases; no much larger clone is one base distant. Participants in the prospective study were enrolled through a virtual design, were aged about 18 to 100 years, and lived in under 25 United States geographic areas. In the prospective study, cohorts were assigned on the basis of participant-reported clinical history obtained from a screening survey and a study questionnaire. Recovered participants in ImmuneRACE Cohort 3 were defined as having two consecutive negative NP/OP PCR tests, clearance from a healthcare professional, or resolution of symptoms. In the prospective study, whole blood, serum and a nasopharyngeal or oropharyngeal swab were collected from each participant by mobile phlebotomists. Prospective study participants could optionally give additional blood draws and questionnaires over a 2-month period. Before DNA extraction, blood samples from the prospective study were shipped at room temperature or frozen.

The data were obtained in a study of blood T cell repertoires in COVID-19 (TCRdb year 2020). With respect to the entire study: Samples from collaborators originated in the United States, Italy and Spain and spanned both the acute and convalescent phases of COVID-19. The material from the prospective study consisted of cDNA or gDNA derived from T cells, B-cell-depleted T cells, or PBMCs. Deeply sampled blood TCRbeta repertoires from subjects exposed to, actively infected with, or recovered from COVID-19 were included in the dataset. A freely available public database, intended as a resource for researchers studying the immune response to SARS-CoV-2, is where the repertoires were released. The samples were drawn from the first 160 participants of the ongoing ImmuneRACE study and from 1,254 subjects provided by 6 global collaborators. Sample metadata almost always included a de-identified subject ID, COVID-19 status, age in years and sex. Where available, HLA class I and class II types were obtained from metadata supplied by the sample provider rather than from assay-based typing.

As encoded in the germline V gene, CDR1 is SGDLS while CDR2 is YYNGEE. V ends up 0 bases short and J 7 bases short, with an unmatched junction base count of 0. Including cysteine and phenylalanine, the CDR3 has 12 amino acids. Only the CDR3 DNA stays, 36 bases, in frame from base 1. TCRbeta CDR3 regions were amplified from genomic DNA by means of the immunoSEQ Assay, a bias-controlled multiplex PCR. In the source study's methods: The number of nucleated cells in each sample was estimated by amplification of reference gene primers within the assay. To quantify the absolute abundance of each unique TCRbeta CDR3 rearrangement, sequence reads were collapsed and filtered. Productive Simpson clonality was computed per sample as the square root of Simpson's diversity index over productive rearrangements. Sourced from immuneACCESS, this table was stored by TCRdb with only in-frame sequences that have V and J called. A share of the clones is absent; for the studies checked, an unresolved V gene accounts for under half, and the remainder has no known explanation. That table is the source of V, J and clone size, and D and trimming were worked out from the DNA. The table for this sample lists some 100,000 clones; just over 85% of them were counted only once. Clones ranked in the top ten supply approximately 2.6% of the sample.

The full study reports these points: The quantity of clinical and demographic metadata differed by source and by participant and was supplied without curation.

The sample consisted of PBMCs or T cells enriched from blood (not recorded which). The chain is encoded by TRBV9 joined to TRBJ1-1; 7 middle bases align to TRBD1. The sequence was collected from a woman in her 50s who had recovered from COVID-19. This receptor carries the CDR3 CASSVGDSEAFF. The nucleotide sequence reads TGTGCCAGCAGCGTAGGGGACAGTGAAGCTTTCTTT.